The 27 T cell receptor beta chains reported below all come from one sample, sequenced in a study of T cell responses to AZD1222 COVID-19 vaccine. The protocol was immunoSEQ multiplex PCR, while the TCRdb copy is restricted to in-frame clones and leaves out a portion. Among roughly 200,000 clones listed, 91% were seen once. Here the sequenced sample was peripheral blood, taken 28 days after the second AZD1222 dose. The receptors originated from an adult who received the AZD1222 COVID-19 vaccine.

The chain carries TRBV27 and TRBJ1-5; D call uncertain. Germline CDR1 and CDR2: MNHEY and SMNVEV (reference sequence). Between the trimmed V and J ends, which lost 5 bases and 2 bases, there was a span of 10 bases. This CDR3 is built from 14 residues. The CDR3: CASSPPGGNQPQHF. Written as DNA, the CDR3 is TGTGCCAGCAGTCCCCCCGGTGGCAATCAGCCCCAGCATTTT.

The chain couples TRBV5-4 to TRBJ2-7, with D tentatively TRBD1 (5 bases). Germline V gives CDR1 SGHNT, CDR2 YYREEE (reference sequence). V lost 4 bases, J lost 3 bases, and 17 bases lay in between. The CDR3 contains 15 residues. The DNA of the CDR3 is TGTGCCAGCAGCCAGGACACTATAGCCAACTACGAGCAGTACTTC. It codes for CASSQDTIANYEQYF.

CDR3 coding DNA: TGTGCCAGCAGCCCCTCTGGGGCAACTAATGAAAAACTGTTTTTT. Its translation is CASSPSGATNEKLFF. This chain connects TRBV5-4 to TRBJ1-4; unclear D gene. The CDR3 length is 15 residues. The germline V gene encodes CDR1 SGHNT and CDR2 YYREEE (reference sequence). V dropped 4 bases and J dropped 0 bases, with 10 bases sitting between them. Supplemented by reference TRBV5-4 and TRBJ1-4, the full variable domain reads ETGVTQSPTHLIKTRGQQVTLRCSSQSGHNTVSWYQQALGQGPQFIFQYYREEENGRGNFPPRFSGLQFPNYSSELNVNALELDDSALYLCASSPSGATNEKLFFGSGTQLSVL.

V and J are TRBV11-2 and TRBJ2-5; 11 bases map to TRBD2. Trimming cost V 1 base and J 1 base; bases outside gene matches: 5. The germline CDR1 and CDR2 sequences are SGHAT and FQNNGV. The CDR3 runs 17 residues. The CDR3 DNA reads TGTGCCAGCAGCTTAGTACTGGGACTAGCGGTCCAAGAGACCCAGTACTTC. Amino acids: CASSLVLGLAVQETQYF.

J is TRBJ2-1 and V is TRBV7-3; weak D call: TRBD1 (5 bases). V lost 2 bases, J lost 5 bases, and 10 bases lay in between. The CDR3 extends over 14 amino acids. Germline V gives CDR1 SGHTA, CDR2 FQGTGA. For the CDR3, the DNA is TGTGCCAGCAGCTTAGGGGCCCCCCACAATGAGCAGTTCTTC. It specifies CASSLGAPHNEQFF. The full variable domain, rest sourced from reference TRBV7-3 and TRBJ2-1, is GAGVSQTPSNKVTEKGKYVELRCDPISGHTALYWYRQSLGQGPEFLIYFQGTGAADDSGLPNDRFFAVRPEGSVSTLKIQRTERGDSAVYLCASSLGAPHNEQFFGPGTRLTVL.

This chain joins TRBV7-3 and TRBJ2-3; tentative D call: TRBD2 (6 bases). Germline V gene data show CDR1 as SGHTA and CDR2 as FQGTGA. The V end was cut by 5 bases, the J end by 4 bases, with 10 bases between. The CDR3 has 13 amino acids. CDR3 bases: TGTGCCAGCAGCGCGGGACTTCCAGATACGCAGTATTTT. Its protein product is CASSAGLPDTQYF.

This clone was seen once. The CDR3 spells CASSLGGSGELFF. In DNA form, the CDR3 reads TGTGCCAGCAGCCTAGGGGGATCCGGGGAGCTGTTTTTT. The gene calls are TRBV9 and TRBJ2-2; D might be TRBD1 (6 bases). The V end was cut by 4 bases, the J end by 6 bases, with 10 bases between. The germline V gene has CDR1 SGDLS and CDR2 YYNGEE. This CDR3 spans 13 amino acids.

The chain employs TRBV27 and TRBJ2-5; D uncertain. Trimming took 2 bases from V and 5 from J, leaving 12 bases between them. Germline CDR1 MNHEY, CDR2 SMNVEV (reference sequence). CDR3 length: 14 amino acids. CDR3 sequence reads: CASSLMASPETQYF. The CDR3 DNA reads as TGTGCCAGCAGTTTAATGGCTAGTCCGGAGACCCAGTACTTC.

This chain's CDR3 is CAISDGGETQYF. Written as DNA, the CDR3 is TGTGCCATCAGTGACGGGGGTGAGACCCAGTACTTC. The gene calls are TRBV10-3 and TRBJ2-5, with TRBD2 as a possible D gene (6 bases). V lost 3 bases, J lost 5 bases, and 7 bases lay in between. Germline V gene data show CDR1 as ENHRY and CDR2 as SYGVKD. The CDR3 extends over 12 amino acids.

V usage is TRBV18 and J usage is TRBJ1-1, with TRBD1 matching over 10 bases. V lost 4 bases and J lost 8; bases outside the gene matches: 13. Germline values: CDR1 KGHSH, CDR2 LQKENI. This CDR3 spans 16 amino acids. CDR3 residues: CASSHGTGVRLKEAFF. The CDR3 DNA follows: TGTGCCAGCTCACATGGGACAGGGGTGAGGCTGAAGGAAGCTTTCTTT.

This chain links TRBV6-6 with TRBJ2-1; 16 nucleotides line up with TRBD2. The CDR3 is 17 amino acids. CDR1 and CDR2 from the germline V gene are MNHNY and SVGAGI (reference sequence). Losses at the gene ends were 5 bases for V and 8 bases for J; bases not matched to a gene: 9. The CDR3 coding sequence is TGTGCCAGCAGTCTGCCGGGACTAGCGGGAGGGCCGTATGAGCAGTTCTTC. Protein product: CASSLPGLAGGPYEQFF.

CDR3 sequence reads: CASSLDSSAKNIQYF. CDR3 bases: TGTGCCAGCAGCCTCGACAGCTCAGCCAAAAACATTCAGTACTTC. V gene TRBV27 combines with J gene TRBJ2-4, with D possibly being TRBD1 (5 bases). Germline V gene lookup returns CDR1 MNHEY and CDR2 SMNVEV (reference sequence). V lost 6 bases and J 0 bases, leaving 12 bases between the germline ends. This CDR3 region has 15 residues.

This chain uses TRBV30 with TRBJ1-2; D is ambiguous. This CDR3 contains 14 residues. The ends were cut back, 4 bases at V and 4 bases at J, with 16 bases in the middle. Germline V lookup: CDR1 GTSNPN, CDR2 SVGIG (reference sequence). CDR3 region: CAWTNPGRSYGYTF. The CDR3 DNA is TGTGCCTGGACCAACCCCGGAAGATCCTATGGCTACACCTTC.

The chain recombines TRBV6-5 with TRBJ2-5, with D perhaps TRBD1 (5 bases). The CDR3 covers 14 residues. Trimming cost V 6 bases and J 4 bases, with 15 bases left between them. Germline values: CDR1 MNHEY, CDR2 SVGAGI. CDR3 amino acids: CASSDPAGRETQYF. The DNA of the CDR3 is TGTGCCAGCAGCGATCCCGCAGGGCGAGAGACCCAGTACTTC.

The rearrangement uses TRBV12-3 or TRBV12-4 and TRBJ1-1; no definite D call. V lost 6 bases to trimming and J lost 10 bases, with 12 bases between them. There are 11 residues in the CDR3. The CDR3 nucleotides read TGTGCCAGCAGCCCCCAGTTGAGAGCTTTCTTT. Translation: CASSPQLRAFF.

V gene TRBV19 combines with J gene TRBJ2-7; 7 nucleotides agree with TRBD2. Trimming cost V 3 bases and J 7 bases; bases outside gene matches: 9. In germline, CDR1 is LNHDA, CDR2 SQIVND (reference sequence). This CDR3 has 14 residues. The CDR3 coding sequence is TGTGCCAGTAGTATCGGACTAGAACTTCGGGAGCAGTACTTC. Protein product: CASSIGLELREQYF.

The V and J genes are TRBV6-6 and TRBJ2-5; 14 bases agree with TRBD2. Germline V lookup: CDR1 MNHNY, CDR2 SVGAGI (reference sequence). The CDR3 sequence is 14 residues long. The trim removed 6 bases at V and 5 bases at J, leaving 2 bases unmatched. The CDR3 loop is CASRGLAGVETQYF. The CDR3 bases are TGTGCCAGCAGGGGACTAGCGGGAGTTGAGACCCAGTACTTC.

The chain employs TRBV7-8 and TRBJ1-5; TRBD1 matches 7 bases. Germline V lookup: CDR1 SGHVS, CDR2 FQNEAQ. This CDR3 is built from 15 residues. Trimming took 1 base from V and 3 from J; bases not matched to a gene: 3. The chain's CDR3 is CASSLEDRANQPQHF. The CDR3 region has the DNA TGTGCCAGCAGCTTAGAAGACAGGGCCAATCAGCCCCAGCATTTT.

The chain uses TRBV28 and TRBJ1-2; 7 bases are shared with TRBD1. Germline V lookup: CDR1 MDHEN, CDR2 SYDVKM. There are 16 residues in the CDR3. With 5 bases clipped from V and 4 bases from J, the junction kept 13 bases outside the gene matches. This CDR3 reads CASSPIGGGGVYGYTF. DNA for the CDR3: TGTGCCAGCAGTCCCATCGGAGGAGGGGGCGTCTATGGCTACACCTTC.

The chain carries TRBV2 and TRBJ2-7; 10 positions agree with TRBD2. The germline V gene encodes CDR1 SNHLY and CDR2 FYNNEI. With 8 bases clipped from V and 4 bases from J, the junction kept 8 bases outside the gene matches. The CDR3 has 14 residues. CDR3 amino acids: CASRGDSGGYEQYF. CDR3 in DNA: TGTGCCAGCCGGGGCGATAGCGGGGGGTACGAGCAGTACTTC.

The V gene is TRBV4-1, the J gene TRBJ2-7; D may be TRBD1 (5 bases). V shed 3 bases and J shed 7 bases, with 19 bases lying between them. The CDR3 is made up of 15 amino acids. The germline CDR1 and CDR2 sequences are MGHRA and YSYEKL. In DNA, the CDR3 is TGCGCCAGCAGCCAGCCAGGAAGGGGTTTTGAAGAGCAGTACTTC. Protein: CASSQPGRGFEEQYF.

The CDR3 spells CASSLGGLNTGELFF. The CDR3 coding sequence is TGCGCCAGCAGCTTGGGGGGTTTGAACACCGGGGAGCTGTTTTTT. V gene TRBV5-1 combines with J gene TRBJ2-2, with D unclear. This CDR3 spans 15 amino acids. CDR1 and CDR2 from the germline V gene are SGHRS and YFSETQ. V was trimmed by 0 bases and J by 1 base, leaving 7 bases between them.

CDR3 residues: CASSPGQGPGEKLFF. CDR3 nucleotide sequence: TGTGCCAGCAGTCCCGGACAGGGGCCAGGTGAAAAACTGTTTTTT. The chain recombines TRBV28 with TRBJ1-4; 9 bases align to TRBD1. Germline CDR1 MDHEN, CDR2 SYDVKM. CDR3 length equals 15 residues. V lost 5 bases and J lost 7; bases outside the gene matches: 8. Looking up the rest from reference TRBV28 and TRBJ1-4 gives the full variable domain: DVKVTQSSRYLVKRTGEKVFLECVQDMDHENMFWYRQDPGLGLRLIYFSYDVKMKEKGDIPEGYSVSREKKERFSLILESASTNQTSMYLCASSPGQGPGEKLFFGSGTQLSVL.

Concerning this clone itself: Compared with germline, one end of the junction differs, possibly owing to a read error. The J gene is TRBJ2-5, the V gene TRBV7-7, with TRBD2 identical over 10 bases. The germline V gene encodes CDR1 SSHAT and CDR2 FNYEAQ (reference sequence). The CDR3 length is 15 residues. The CDR3 DNA sequence: TGTGCTAGCAGCTCCCAAGCGGGAGGGGGCGAGACCCAGTACTTC. Translated, it gives CASSSQAGGGETQYF.

This chain links TRBV11-2 with TRBJ2-2; 14 nucleotides align to TRBD2. Germline V gene lookup returns CDR1 SGHAT and CDR2 FQNNGV. The CDR3 consists of 18 residues. J gave up 5 bases and V 1 base, and 6 bases lay outside the gene matches. CDR3 sequence reads: CASSLGGTSGRWTGELFF. CDR3 nucleotide sequence: TGTGCCAGCAGCTTAGGGGGGACTAGCGGGAGATGGACCGGGGAGCTGTTTTTT.

The chain carries TRBV3-1 (or the pseudogene TRBV3-2) and TRBJ1-5; 8 bases are a match to TRBD1. The J segment lost 6 bases and the V segment lost 1 base, leaving 5 bases of the junction unmatched. This CDR3 has 15 amino acids. Germline CDR1 and CDR2: LGHDT and YNNKEL (reference sequence). CDR3: CASSQATGGTQPQHF. DNA for the CDR3: TGTGCCAGCAGCCAAGCTACAGGGGGTACTCAGCCCCAGCATTTT.

The V gene is TRBV24-1, the J gene TRBJ1-4; D is possibly TRBD1 (5 bases). CDR3 size: 13 residues. V shed 2 bases and J shed 15 bases, with 15 bases lying between them. Germline lookup yields CDR1 KGHDR and CDR2 SFDVKD. The CDR3 spells CATSDSLGGGLFF. The CDR3 DNA is TGTGCCACCAGTGATTCCCTTGGCGGGGGGTTGTTTTTT.